This note documents a single TCR beta chain sequence. Treatment specified: preoperative locoregional IRX-2 cytokine immunotherapy. Patients received preoperative, locoregional IRX-2 cytokine immunotherapy in a phase Ib study. V shed 4 bases and J 7 bases; nucleotides not matched to a gene: 6. The CDR3 covers 14 residues. Germline CDR1 is SGHNT and CDR2 is YENEEA. These data come from a study of preoperative IRX-2 immunotherapy in early breast cancer. Clones were read by immunoSEQ multiplex PCR, and TCRdb kept only the in-frame ones, dropping some. Found here are 60,000 or so clones, 94% of them singletons; the top ten hold roughly 1.5%.

This TCR derives from a human donor with breast cancer. The rearrangement links TRBV11-3 to TRBJ2-7; TRBD1 matches 11 bases. The sample was collected from a patient treated with IRX-2 immunotherapy. DNA of the CDR3: TGTGCCAGCAGCTCGGGACAGGGGGTTCCGGAGCAGTACTTC. Translating it yields CASSSGQGVPEQYF.